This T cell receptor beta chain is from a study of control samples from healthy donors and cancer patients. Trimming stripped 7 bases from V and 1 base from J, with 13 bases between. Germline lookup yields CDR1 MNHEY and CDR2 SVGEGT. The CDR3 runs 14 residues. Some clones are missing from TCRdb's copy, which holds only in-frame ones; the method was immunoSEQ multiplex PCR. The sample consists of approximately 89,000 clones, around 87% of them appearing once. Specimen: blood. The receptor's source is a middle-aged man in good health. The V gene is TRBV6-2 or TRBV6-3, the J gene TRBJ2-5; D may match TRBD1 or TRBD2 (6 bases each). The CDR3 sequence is CASIPRGAQETQYF. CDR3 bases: TGTGCCAGCATCCCAAGGGGGGCCCAAGAGACCCAGTACTTC.